The 21 T cell receptor beta chains presented below share a single source sample, sequenced in a study of sequential checkpoint blockade in melanoma. Sequenced by immunoSEQ multiplex PCR; TCRdb stores in-frame clones only, minus some. The sample records about 3,200 clones, about 19% being singletons. The treatment was: randomized to nivolumab then ipilimumab (arm A) or the reverse (arm B). Sequencing was performed on tumor tissue (inferred from file names), taken from a patient given nivolumab and ipilimumab in sequence. These TCRs come from a human donor with melanoma.

This chain uses TRBV6-8 with TRBJ1-5; 8 bases agree with TRBD1. There are 13 residues in the CDR3. V trimming: 6 bases; J trimming: 6 bases; junction bases outside the gene matches: 4. Germline loops: CDR1 MNHGY, CDR2 SAAAGT. The CDR3 reads CASSNGQGQPQHF. DNA of the CDR3: TGTGCCAGCAGCAACGGACAGGGTCAGCCCCAGCATTTT.

This clone qualifies as medium-sized. This chain uses TRBV9 with TRBJ1-4; 9 bases fit TRBD1. V lost 2 bases and J lost 7; bases outside the gene matches: 6. Germline V gives CDR1 SGDLS, CDR2 YYNGEE. The CDR3 totals 15 residues. The CDR3 here is CASSVGQGVVEKLFF. CDR3 DNA: TGTGCCAGCAGCGTGGGACAGGGAGTTGTTGAAAAACTGTTTTTT.

The J gene is TRBJ2-2, the V gene TRBV19, with 11 bases fitting TRBD2. CDR3 length: 15 amino acids. V dropped 7 bases and J dropped 7; count of bases not matched to a gene: 8. Germline CDR1 reads LNHDA; CDR2 reads SQIVND (reference sequence). The CDR3 DNA follows: TGTGCCAGTACCCCACTAGCGGGGGTGGGCGGGGAGCTGTTTTTT. It translates to CASTPLAGVGGELFF.

J is TRBJ1-2 and V is TRBV6-8; 7 bases align to TRBD1. V lost 0 bases and J lost 8; bases outside the gene matches: 6. The CDR3 covers 14 residues. The germline V gene encodes CDR1 MNHGY and CDR2 SAAAGT. The CDR3 DNA is TGTGCCAGCAGTTACTCAAGGGGGCGAGGCGGCTACACCTTC. Protein sequence: CASSYSRGRGGYTF.

In its sample, this clone is medium-sized. The chain links TRBV11-3 to TRBJ1-3, with D unclear. V lost 5 bases and J 4 bases, leaving 12 bases between the germline ends. This CDR3 has 14 residues. Germline V gene data show CDR1 as SGHNT and CDR2 as YENEEA. CDR3 region: CASSRGYSGNTIYF. The CDR3 region has the DNA TGTGCCAGCAGCCGCGGGTATTCCGGAAACACCATATATTTT.

This clone is medium-sized (0.01 to 0.1%) by share. The CDR3 protein is CASSLDRSSSYNSPLHF. The CDR3 region has the DNA TGTGCCAGCAGCTTAGACAGATCGAGCTCCTATAATTCACCCCTCCACTTT. The J gene is TRBJ1-6, the V gene TRBV11-3; no reliable D call. Germline CDR1 reads SGHNT; CDR2 reads YENEEA. Trimming cost V 0 bases and J 0 bases, with 9 bases left between them. The CDR3 extends over 17 amino acids.

This clone was recorded many times. The rearrangement links TRBV11-3 to TRBJ1-4; 7 bases map to TRBD1. This CDR3 spans 15 amino acids. V dropped 5 bases and J dropped 6; count of bases not matched to a gene: 9. Per germline, CDR1 SGHNT and CDR2 YENEEA. This chain's CDR3 is CASSESGQKYEKLFF. CDR3 in DNA: TGTGCCAGCAGCGAATCGGGACAGAAGTATGAAAAACTGTTTTTT.

Sample share makes this clone medium-sized. This chain links TRBV6-8 with TRBJ1-5; D unresolved. Trimming shortened V by 6 bases and J by 6 bases, and 9 bases separated the two germline ends. Per germline, CDR1 MNHGY and CDR2 SAAAGT. CDR3 length: 12 amino acids. CDR3 in amino acids: CASRTIGQPQHF. Written as DNA, the CDR3 is TGTGCCAGCAGAACTATCGGTCAGCCCCAGCATTTT.

The rearrangement joins TRBV19 to TRBJ1-5, with a possible D match to TRBD1 (5 bases). V lost 5 bases, J lost 1 base, and 12 bases lay in between. CDR1 is LNHDA, CDR2 SQIVND, per germline (reference sequence). The CDR3 loop spans 15 amino acids. The CDR3 nucleotides are TGTGCCAGTAGTTCCGGGACCCTGAGCAATCAGCCCCAGCATTTT. Protein product: CASSSGTLSNQPQHF.

A few counts support this clone. The rearrangement joins TRBV28 to TRBJ1-2, with a possible D match to TRBD1 (5 bases). V was clipped by 2 bases and J by 4 bases, with 20 bases between them. The CDR3 has 17 amino acids. Germline CDR1 reads MDHEN; CDR2 reads SYDVKM. CDR3 residues: CASSLRAGPLRGYGYTF. The CDR3 coding sequence is TGTGCCAGCAGTTTAAGGGCAGGGCCTCTCCGGGGCTATGGCTACACCTTC.

The chain has TRBV15 and TRBJ1-2; D remains unclear. Per germline, CDR1 LNHNV and CDR2 YYDKDF (reference sequence). The CDR3 consists of 14 residues. V gave up 0 bases and J gave up 4 bases, with 9 bases separating them. Here the CDR3 reads CATSREVGGYGYTF. The CDR3 coding sequence is TGTGCCACCAGCAGAGAGGTGGGCGGCTATGGCTACACCTTC.

This clone occurred a few times. V is TRBV6-8 and J is TRBJ1-2, with 8 bases that match TRBD1. There are 16 residues in the CDR3. The V gene end was trimmed by 8 bases and the J gene end by 5 bases; junction bases not matched to a gene: 16. Germline values: CDR1 MNHGY, CDR2 SAAAGT. CDR3 in DNA: TGTGCCAGCTGTTCCCCCCAGAGACAGGGGAAATATGGCTACACCTTC. Translating gives CASCSPQRQGKYGYTF.

J is TRBJ2-1 and V is TRBV5-1; no clear D gene. Germline V gene lookup returns CDR1 SGHRS and CDR2 YFSETQ. V lost 2 bases, J lost 2 bases, and 8 bases lay in between. The CDR3 consists of 14 residues. In DNA form, the CDR3 reads TGCGCCAGCAGCTTAAGCCTCCCCTACAATGAGCAGTTCTTC. It specifies CASSLSLPYNEQFF.

The gene calls are TRBV28 and TRBJ2-7; TRBD2 is a possible D gene (5 bases). The CDR3 covers 14 residues. Germline lookup yields CDR1 MDHEN and CDR2 SYDVKM. The V end lost 5 bases, the J end lost 4 bases, and 15 bases lay between the germline ends. The DNA of the CDR3 is TGTGCCAGCAGTATGAGAGGGCCTACTTACGAGCAGTACGTC. It is translated as CASSMRGPTYEQYV.

This clone was recorded a few times. The V gene is TRBV18, the J gene TRBJ1-3; the D is unclear. The CDR3 runs 17 residues. V was pared by 3 bases and J by 0 bases, with 15 bases between. Germline CDR1 is KGHSH and CDR2 is LQKENI. The CDR3 loop is CASSPVGAAHSGNTIYF. CDR3 DNA: TGTGCCAGCTCACCCGTCGGCGCGGCCCACTCTGGAAACACCATATATTTT.

The table lists this clone with a few counts. The chain combines TRBV6-8 with TRBJ1-1, with D hard to call. CDR3 size: 12 residues. Trimming removed 5 bases at V and 3 bases at J, with 7 bases between. Per germline, CDR1 MNHGY and CDR2 SAAAGT. The CDR3 DNA sequence: TGTGCCAGCAGTGAGGGATACACTGAAGCTTTCTTT. Its protein product is CASSEGYTEAFF.

The CDR3 DNA is TGTGCCAGTAGTATTCCGGGGGCCTATACGCAGTATTTT. Amino acids: CASSIPGAYTQYF. The chain recombines TRBV19 with TRBJ2-3; D possibly uses TRBD1 or TRBD2 (6 bases each). The CDR3 totals 13 residues. V gave up 3 bases and J gave up 7 bases, with 11 bases separating them. Germline-derived CDR1 and CDR2 are LNHDA and SQIVND (reference sequence).

The table lists this clone with a count of one. The chain combines TRBV15 with TRBJ1-1; 7 positions agree with TRBD1. Per the germline V gene, CDR1 is LNHNV and CDR2 is YYDKDF (reference sequence). The CDR3 has 17 residues. The V gene end was trimmed by 3 bases and the J gene end by 1 base; junction bases not matched to a gene: 11. This chain's CDR3 is CATSRGPTGRGNTEAFF. The CDR3 DNA reads TGTGCCACCAGCAGGGGTCCGACAGGGAGAGGGAACACTGAAGCTTTCTTT.

The rearrangement joins TRBV29-1 to TRBJ2-3; D not resolved. Trimming stripped 2 bases from V and 8 bases from J, with 14 bases between. Germline CDR1 reads SQVTM; CDR2 reads ANQGSEA. The CDR3 has 13 amino acids. The CDR3 coding sequence is TGCAGCGTTGAACCCCCTGGAGCTGTTACGCAGTATTTT. Translation: CSVEPPGAVTQYF.

The J gene is TRBJ2-2, the V gene TRBV19, with D maybe TRBD1 (5 bases). Trimming stripped 7 bases from V and 0 bases from J, with 9 bases between. The CDR3 extends over 14 amino acids. Germline loops: CDR1 LNHDA, CDR2 SQIVND (reference sequence). The DNA for the CDR3 is TGTGCCAGTACGCAGGGATCGAACACCGGGGAGCTGTTTTTT. Translating it yields CASTQGSNTGELFF.

In its sample, this clone was seen a few times. The chain employs TRBV28 and TRBJ1-5; D remains ambiguous. Trimming cost V 2 bases and J 0 bases, with 11 bases left between them. This CDR3 has 16 residues. Germline lookup yields CDR1 MDHEN and CDR2 SYDVKM. CDR3 sequence: CASSLRSFYSNQPQHF. The CDR3 DNA reads as TGTGCCAGCAGTTTAAGGTCCTTTTATAGCAATCAGCCCCAGCATTTT. Full variable domain (rest looked up from reference TRBV28 and TRBJ1-5): DVKVTQSSRYLVKRTGEKVFLECVQDMDHENMFWYRQDPGLGLRLIYFSYDVKMKEKGDIPEGYSVSREKKERFSLILESASTNQTSMYLCASSLRSFYSNQPQHFGDGTRLSIL.